Listed below are T cell receptor beta chains from one sample, sequenced in a study of blood T cells in healthy people across ages. Using its own MiXCR run on the 5' RACE reads, TCRdb lists one record per CDR3 protein. The table records under 2 million distinct CDR3 sequences, 34% of them present only once. The source material was blood. These receptors were obtained from a woman aged 25 to 45 in good health. Both conserved end residues are part of each CDR3. The D gene is left open where the match is weak. Clone size, where shown, is once, few, many, or a class for clones that have expanded.

clone_size: -; cdr3_length: 11; d_call: -; v_call: TRBV12-3/TRBV12-4; j_call: TRBJ1-1; cdr3_aa: CASSFAGHAFF; cdr3_nt: TGTGCCAGCAGTTTTGCAGGGCATGCTTTCTTT
clone_size: few; cdr3_length: 13; d_call: -; v_call: TRBV13; j_call: TRBJ1-2; cdr3_aa: CASSFGLDGGYTF; cdr3_nt: TGTGCCAGCAGCTTCGGGTTAGATGGTGGCTACACCTTC
clone_size: -; cdr3_length: 19; d_call: TRBD2; v_call: TRBV7-3; j_call: TRBJ2-1; cdr3_aa: CASSFIPPGLAGSYNEQFF; cdr3_nt: TGTGCCAGCAGCTTCATCCCCCCGGGACTAGCGGGTTCCTACAATGAGCAGTTCTTC
clone_size: -; cdr3_length: 16; d_call: -; v_call: TRBV24-1; j_call: TRBJ2-3; cdr3_aa: CATSDRGGGWTDTQYF; cdr3_nt: TGTGCCACCAGTGACCGCGGTGGGGGGTGGACAGATACGCAGTATTTT
clone_size: few; cdr3_length: 11; d_call: TRBD1; v_call: TRBV30; j_call: TRBJ2-7; cdr3_aa: CAQDRGQGQYF; cdr3_nt: TGTGCCCAGGACAGGGGGCAAGGGCAGTACTTC
clone_size: few; cdr3_length: 13; d_call: -; v_call: TRBV20-1; j_call: TRBJ2-1; cdr3_aa: CSVGSRGNNEQFF; cdr3_nt: TGCAGTGTTGGGTCGAGAGGGAACAATGAGCAGTTCTTC
clone_size: -; cdr3_length: 16; d_call: -; v_call: TRBV28; j_call: TRBJ1-1; cdr3_aa: CASSRTGQRLNTEAFF; cdr3_nt: TGTGCCAGCAGCCGAACGGGACAACGATTGAACACTGAAGCTTTCTTT
clone_size: few; cdr3_length: 14; d_call: -; v_call: TRBV20-1; j_call: TRBJ2-7; cdr3_aa: CSARSGQSSYEQYF; cdr3_nt: TGCAGTGCCCGTTCCGGTCAGAGCTCCTACGAGCAGTACTTC
clone_size: -; cdr3_length: 12; d_call: -; v_call: TRBV7-9; j_call: TRBJ2-7; cdr3_aa: CASPGVSYEQYF; cdr3_nt: TGTGCCAGTCCAGGCGTCTCCTACGAGCAGTACTTC
clone_size: few; cdr3_length: 16; d_call: TRBD1; v_call: TRBV24-1; j_call: TRBJ2-7; cdr3_aa: CATSDATGTGGREQYF; cdr3_nt: TGTGCCACCAGTGACGCGACCGGGACAGGGGGAAGGGAGCAGTACTTC
clone_size: -; cdr3_length: 15; d_call: -; v_call: TRBV20-1; j_call: TRBJ2-1; cdr3_aa: CSARPLMGTYNEQFF; cdr3_nt: TGCAGTGCTAGACCGCTGATGGGGACCTACAATGAGCAGTTCTTC
clone_size: few; cdr3_length: 14; d_call: -; v_call: TRBV20-1; j_call: TRBJ2-4; cdr3_aa: CSAGLGVHENIQYF; cdr3_nt: TGCAGTGCTGGGCTAGGAGTTCACGAGAACATTCAGTACTTC
clone_size: -; cdr3_length: 12; d_call: -; v_call: TRBV29-1; j_call: TRBJ1-1; cdr3_aa: CSVEEWDTEAFF; cdr3_nt: TGCAGCGTTGAAGAATGGGACACTGAAGCTTTCTTT
clone_size: few; cdr3_length: 16; d_call: -; v_call: TRBV27; j_call: TRBJ2-5; cdr3_aa: CASSFIGVGDRETQYF; cdr3_nt: TGTGCCAGCAGTTTCATTGGTGTGGGGGATCGAGAGACCCAGTACTTC
clone_size: many; cdr3_length: 14; d_call: TRBD2; v_call: TRBV20-1; j_call: TRBJ2-7; cdr3_aa: CSVRSWGGFDEQYF; cdr3_nt: TGCAGTGTTAGATCCTGGGGGGGGTTCGACGAGCAGTACTTC
clone_size: few; cdr3_length: 15; d_call: -; v_call: TRBV7-9; j_call: TRBJ1-6; cdr3_aa: CASSPPGSGGSPLHF; cdr3_nt: TGTGCCAGCAGCCCTCCCGGGTCAGGCGGTTCACCCCTCCACTTT
clone_size: -; cdr3_length: 14; d_call: TRBD1; v_call: TRBV27; j_call: TRBJ1-2; cdr3_aa: CASSRSGTGDSGTF; cdr3_nt: TGTGCCAGCAGCCGTTCCGGGACAGGGGATTCGGGCACCTTC
clone_size: few; cdr3_length: 18; d_call: -; v_call: TRBV20-1; j_call: TRBJ1-6; cdr3_aa: CSARDSEVGLIYNSPLHF; cdr3_nt: TGCAGTGCTAGGGACAGCGAGGTAGGACTCATCTATAATTCACCCCTCCACTTT
clone_size: -; cdr3_length: 14; d_call: -; v_call: TRBV12-3/TRBV12-4; j_call: TRBJ2-3; cdr3_aa: CASRESRGADTQYF; cdr3_nt: TGTGCCAGCCGAGAGAGTCGGGGAGCAGATACGCAGTATTTT
clone_size: -; cdr3_length: 16; d_call: -; v_call: TRBV6-2/TRBV6-3; j_call: TRBJ2-4; cdr3_aa: CASNAHLTGRNGIQYF; cdr3_nt: TGTGCCAGCAACGCTCACCTAACAGGCCGGAACGGTATTCAGTACTTC
clone_size: -; cdr3_length: 14; d_call: TRBD1; v_call: TRBV5-1; j_call: TRBJ1-1; cdr3_aa: CASSGTGGGTEAFF; cdr3_nt: TGCGCCAGCAGCGGGACAGGGGGTGGCACTGAAGCTTTCTTT
clone_size: -; cdr3_length: 15; d_call: -; v_call: TRBV3-1; j_call: TRBJ2-5; cdr3_aa: CASSQDAIRRETQYF; cdr3_nt: TGTGCCAGCAGCCAAGATGCAATCAGGCGAGAGACCCAGTACTTC
clone_size: -; cdr3_length: 13; d_call: TRBD2; v_call: TRBV7-2; j_call: TRBJ2-3; cdr3_aa: CASSLGSGLKPYF; cdr3_nt: TGTGCCAGCAGCTTAGGTAGCGGGTTGAAACCGTATTTT
clone_size: -; cdr3_length: 15; d_call: TRBD1; v_call: TRBV20-1; j_call: TRBJ1-5; cdr3_aa: CSARDPTGKGQPQHF; cdr3_nt: TGCAGTGCTAGAGATCCGACAGGGAAGGGTCAGCCCCAGCATTTT
clone_size: few; cdr3_length: 15; d_call: -; v_call: TRBV12-3/TRBV12-4; j_call: TRBJ2-3; cdr3_aa: CASSRGTGSTDTQYF; cdr3_nt: TGTGCCAGCAGTCGCGGGACTGGGAGCACAGATACGCAGTATTTT
clone_size: once; cdr3_length: 14; d_call: -; v_call: TRBV7-9; j_call: TRBJ2-7; cdr3_aa: CASSFGGTLDEQYF; cdr3_nt: TGTGCCAGCAGCTTTGGAGGAACCTTGGACGAGCAGTACTTC
clone_size: -; cdr3_length: 12; d_call: -; v_call: TRBV12-3/TRBV12-4; j_call: TRBJ1-5; cdr3_aa: CASANGDQPQHF; cdr3_nt: TGTGCCAGCGCCAACGGGGATCAGCCCCAGCATTTT
clone_size: few; cdr3_length: 17; d_call: -; v_call: TRBV7-3; j_call: TRBJ2-2; cdr3_aa: CASSLLGRAGGAGELFF; cdr3_nt: TGTGCCAGCAGCTTATTGGGGCGGGCAGGCGGCGCCGGGGAGCTGTTTTTT
clone_size: few; cdr3_length: 14; d_call: -; v_call: TRBV12-3/TRBV12-4; j_call: TRBJ1-1; cdr3_aa: CASSFWQGYTEAFF; cdr3_nt: TGTGCCAGCAGTTTCTGGCAGGGGTACACTGAAGCTTTCTTT
clone_size: -; cdr3_length: 14; d_call: -; v_call: TRBV5-1; j_call: TRBJ2-7; cdr3_aa: CASSLEQAPYEQYF; cdr3_nt: TGCGCCAGCAGCTTGGAACAGGCGCCCTACGAGCAGTACTTC
clone_size: few; cdr3_length: 14; d_call: TRBD2; v_call: TRBV7-9; j_call: TRBJ2-7; cdr3_aa: CASSGGDLTYEQYF; cdr3_nt: TGTGCCAGCAGCGGGGGGGACCTCACCTACGAGCAGTACTTC
clone_size: -; cdr3_length: 14; d_call: -; v_call: TRBV28; j_call: TRBJ2-1; cdr3_aa: CASRIGSLGNEQFF; cdr3_nt: TGTGCCAGCAGAATAGGATCCCTGGGTAATGAGCAGTTCTTC
clone_size: few; cdr3_length: 16; d_call: TRBD1; v_call: TRBV7-8; j_call: TRBJ1-4; cdr3_aa: CASSLSTGVKNEKLFF; cdr3_nt: TGTGCCAGCAGTCTGTCGACAGGGGTCAAAAATGAAAAACTGTTTTTT
clone_size: -; cdr3_length: 13; d_call: -; v_call: TRBV6-2/TRBV6-3; j_call: TRBJ2-7; cdr3_aa: CASTPWNGYEQYF; cdr3_nt: TGTGCCAGCACCCCTTGGAACGGGTACGAGCAGTACTTC
clone_size: -; cdr3_length: 15; d_call: -; v_call: TRBV6-5; j_call: TRBJ2-3; cdr3_aa: CASSLDAYSTDTQYF; cdr3_nt: TGTGCCAGCAGTCTGGACGCTTATAGCACAGATACGCAGTATTTT
clone_size: few; cdr3_length: 13; d_call: -; v_call: TRBV10-2; j_call: TRBJ2-3; cdr3_aa: CATHEPRTDTQYF; cdr3_nt: TGCGCCACTCATGAGCCGCGCACAGATACGCAGTATTTT
clone_size: many; cdr3_length: 13; d_call: -; v_call: TRBV7-2; j_call: TRBJ1-2; cdr3_aa: CASSSNTGGGYTF; cdr3_nt: TGTGCCAGCAGCTCTAATACAGGTGGCGGCTACACCTTC
clone_size: few; cdr3_length: 17; d_call: -; v_call: TRBV5-6; j_call: TRBJ2-7; cdr3_aa: CASSLDGQIKSSYEQYF; cdr3_nt: TGTGCCAGCAGCTTGGACGGACAGATAAAGAGCTCCTACGAGCAGTACTTC
clone_size: -; cdr3_length: 13; d_call: -; v_call: TRBV5-1; j_call: TRBJ1-1; cdr3_aa: CASSPYKGGEAFF; cdr3_nt: TGCGCCAGCAGTCCCTACAAAGGGGGTGAAGCTTTCTTT
clone_size: few; cdr3_length: 13; d_call: -; v_call: TRBV20-1; j_call: TRBJ2-7; cdr3_aa: CSARDVILYEQYF; cdr3_nt: TGCAGTGCTAGGGACGTGATACTGTACGAGCAGTACTTC
clone_size: few; cdr3_length: 17; d_call: -; v_call: TRBV7-9; j_call: TRBJ2-5; cdr3_aa: CASSSLSGHMVGETQYF; cdr3_nt: TGTGCCAGCAGCTCCCTTAGCGGACACATGGTGGGAGAGACCCAGTACTTC
clone_size: few; cdr3_length: 16; d_call: TRBD1; v_call: TRBV10-3; j_call: TRBJ2-2; cdr3_aa: CAISGGQGRTTGELFF; cdr3_nt: TGTGCCATCAGTGGGGGACAGGGTCGAACGACCGGGGAGCTGTTTTTT
clone_size: -; cdr3_length: 14; d_call: TRBD2; v_call: TRBV6-1; j_call: TRBJ2-7; cdr3_aa: CATIRTSNSYEQYF; cdr3_nt: TGTGCCACTATCCGGACTAGCAATTCCTACGAGCAGTACTTC
clone_size: once; cdr3_length: 13; d_call: -; v_call: TRBV5-4; j_call: TRBJ1-2; cdr3_aa: CASSPQAEAGYTF; cdr3_nt: TGTGCCAGCAGCCCACAGGCCGAGGCCGGCTACACCTTC
clone_size: many; cdr3_length: 15; d_call: -; v_call: TRBV6-5; j_call: TRBJ2-1; cdr3_aa: CASSYAGLSYNEQFF; cdr3_nt: TGTGCCAGCAGTTATGCGGGGTTATCCTACAATGAGCAGTTCTTC
clone_size: -; cdr3_length: 12; d_call: -; v_call: TRBV27; j_call: TRBJ2-1; cdr3_aa: CASSLYPSEQFF; cdr3_nt: TGTGCCAGCAGTTTATATCCTAGTGAGCAGTTCTTC
clone_size: few; cdr3_length: 15; d_call: -; v_call: TRBV27; j_call: TRBJ2-3; cdr3_aa: CASSLLGTATDTQYF; cdr3_nt: TGTGCCAGCAGTTTATTAGGAACCGCCACAGATACGCAGTATTTT
clone_size: many; cdr3_length: 16; d_call: TRBD2; v_call: TRBV10-3; j_call: TRBJ2-7; cdr3_aa: CAIMRSWLADSYEQYF; cdr3_nt: TGTGCCATCATGAGGTCTTGGCTAGCGGACTCCTACGAGCAGTACTTC
clone_size: -; cdr3_length: 15; d_call: -; v_call: TRBV10-1; j_call: TRBJ1-2; cdr3_aa: CASIGKEEGSYGYTF; cdr3_nt: TGCGCCAGCATAGGAAAGGAAGAGGGGAGCTATGGCTACACCTTC
clone_size: -; cdr3_length: 15; d_call: TRBD1; v_call: TRBV5-1; j_call: TRBJ1-1; cdr3_aa: CASSRRTGENTEAFF; cdr3_nt: TGCGCCAGCAGCCGCCGCACAGGGGAGAACACTGAAGCTTTCTTT